The sequence of this TCR beta chain was determined in a study of T cells in Graves' hyperthyroidism and ophthalmopathy. The investigators amplified TCR beta CDR3 regions from RNA transcripts. HTBI primers drove first-round RT-PCR of the TCR CDR3. MiXCR, applied by TCRdb to the multiplex PCR reads, yields one record per CDR3 protein. The sample has hundreds of thousands of distinct CDR3 sequences, approximately 16% seen once. Each person with ophthalmopathy scored at least 3 on the Clinical Activity Score, reached NOSPECS grade 4 or higher, and had been ill under 3 months. V lost 0 bases to trimming and J lost 1 base; unmatched junction nucleotides: 16. From germline, CDR1 is LNHDA and CDR2 SQIVND (reference sequence). The CDR3 spans 22 residues.

The receptor was isolated from a woman aged 35 to 49 with Graves' ophthalmopathy. This sequence joins TRBV19 and TRBJ1-5; the match to TRBD1 covers 12 bases. Sequenced material: blood. The DNA of the CDR3 is TGTGCCAGTAGTATAGATCCGCCCCTGTCCCGGGACAGGGGGCTCAGCAATCAGCCCCAGCATTTT. This sequence encodes CASSIDPPLSRDRGLSNQPQHF. Full variable domain (remainder filled in from reference TRBV19 and TRBJ1-5): DGGITQSPKYLFRKEGQNVTLSCEQNLNHDAMYWYRQDPGQGLRLIYYSQIVNDFQKGDIAEGYSVSREKKESFPLTVTSAQKNPTAFYLCASSIDPPLSRDRGLSNQPQHFGDGTRLSIL.